These 15 T cell receptor beta chains came from one sample sequenced in a study of blood T cell repertoires in COVID-19. Only in-frame clones appear in the TCRdb table, and some are missing; sequencing was by immunoSEQ multiplex PCR. The repertoire includes about 300,000 clones, just under 90% of them detected once, and 1.8% sits in the top ten. Sequencing used peripheral blood. The receptor source for this set is a woman in her thirties with COVID-19, enrolled during active disease.

V and J are TRBV18 and TRBJ1-1, with 7 bases fitting TRBD1. J was trimmed by 2 bases and V by 2 bases; bases with no gene match: 17. This CDR3 has 19 amino acids. Germline V lookup: CDR1 KGHSH, CDR2 LQKENI. The CDR3 region has the DNA TGTGCCAGCTCACCATTACAGAAAAGACAGGGAAGAAAAAACACTGAAGCTTTCTTT. This translates into CASSPLQKRQGRKNTEAFF.

This clone was found many times. This sample includes further DNA sequences coding for the same CDR3. V is TRBV5-1 and J is TRBJ2-7, with 9 positions matching TRBD1. The ends lost 4 bases at V and 2 bases at J; junction bases unmatched: 4. Germline V gene data show CDR1 as SGHRS and CDR2 as YFSETQ. The CDR3 length is 14 residues. Here the CDR3 DNA reads TGCGCCAGCAGCCTGGGACAGGGCGCCTACGAGCAGTACTTC. Translation gives CASSLGQGAYEQYF.

This chain connects TRBV1 to TRBJ2-5; TRBD2 reflects the table's D call only, with no check against the DNA. TRBV1 is termed a pseudogene. The CDR3 spans 10 residues. The CDR3 DNA reads TGCACCCTATCGTTTGAGACCCAGTACTTC. Protein product: CTLSFETQYF.

This clone appeared once. This chain joins TRBV7-2 and TRBJ1-3, with D possibly being TRBD1 (5 bases). V was cut by 0 bases and J by 8 bases, with 11 bases left in between. The length of the CDR3 is 14 residues. CDR1 is SGHTA and CDR2 is FQGNSA in the germline V gene. The CDR3 nucleotides are TGTGCCAGCAGCTTAGCCGGGGCGGGGGACACCATATATTTT. It encodes CASSLAGAGDTIYF.

The chain links TRBV11-2 to TRBJ1-5; no reliable D call. With 0 bases removed from V and 4 bases from J, the gap between germline ends came to 4 bases. CDR1 and CDR2 (germline): SGHAT, FQNNGV. The CDR3 has 13 residues. CDR3 nucleotides: TGTGCCAGCAGCTTAGATTATAATCAGCCCCAGCATTTT. Translating it yields CASSLDYNQPQHF.

This chain uses TRBV4-3 with TRBJ1-6, with 12 bases aligning to TRBD1. CDR1 and CDR2 (germline): LGHNA, YSLEER. V was clipped by 0 bases and J by 9 bases; unmatched bases: 6. This CDR3 contains 17 residues. Here the CDR3 DNA reads TGCGCCAGCAGCCAAGATGGGGACAGGGGGCTGAGTTCACCCCTCCACTTT. It is translated as CASSQDGDRGLSSPLHF.

J is TRBJ1-6 and V is TRBV5-6, with 9 positions matching TRBD1. The length of the CDR3 is 17 residues. In germline, CDR1 is SGHDT, CDR2 YYEEEE. The V and J ends lost 0 bases and 4 bases, in that order; junction bases with no gene match: 5. Here the CDR3 DNA reads TGTGCCAGCAGCTTGGTACAGGGGGCGAAATATAATTCACCCCTCCACTTT. It is translated as CASSLVQGAKYNSPLHF.

This clone was recorded only once. The CDR3 sequence: CASSKAQGKSYEQYV. In nucleotides, the CDR3 is TGTGCCAGCAGCAAAGCGCAGGGGAAATCATACGAGCAGTACGTC. V usage is TRBV21-1 and J usage is TRBJ2-7; no check of the table's D call, TRBD1, against the DNA was made. TRBV21-1 is flagged as a pseudogene. The CDR3 extends over 15 amino acids.

In its sample, this clone was seen a few times. The V call is TRBV11-2, the J call TRBJ2-1, with 7 bases that match TRBD1. J was trimmed by 7 bases and V by 1 base; bases with no gene match: 7. CDR3 length: 15 amino acids. Germline V gives CDR1 SGHAT, CDR2 FQNNGV. Here the CDR3 reads CASSLGQGVVNEQFF. DNA of the CDR3: TGTGCCAGCAGCTTAGGGCAGGGGGTGGTGAATGAGCAGTTCTTC.

The table lists this clone with a few counts. CDR3 in DNA: TGTGCCAGCAGCAAACCTTTCCGGGACAGGGGCAACTATGGCTACACCTTC. It specifies CASSKPFRDRGNYGYTF. The chain is built from TRBV21-1 and TRBJ1-2; the D call in the table, TRBD1, was not verified against the DNA. TRBV21-1 is designated a pseudogene. The CDR3 has 17 amino acids.

J is TRBJ1-3 and V is TRBV11-2; D is uncertain. Germline CDR1 and CDR2: SGHAT and FQNNGV. There are 12 residues in the CDR3. Trimming took 4 bases from V and 9 from J, leaving 10 bases between them. In nucleotides, the CDR3 is TGTGCCAGCAGCTCCTCCACCAGCACCATATATTTT. It translates to CASSSSTSTIYF.

This chain uses TRBV28 with TRBJ1-2, with TRBD1 identical over 7 bases. From germline, CDR1 is MDHEN and CDR2 SYDVKM. The CDR3 extends over 15 amino acids. Trimming cost V 4 bases and J 8 bases; bases outside gene matches: 13. CDR3 protein: CASSSPDRLVLGYTF. CDR3 sequence (DNA): TGTGCCAGCAGTTCTCCGGACAGGCTGGTGCTCGGCTACACCTTC.

V and J are TRBV10-2 and TRBJ2-2; D is ambiguous. The CDR3 runs 12 residues. V lost 5 bases, J lost 4 bases, and 5 bases lay in between. In germline, CDR1 is WSHSY, CDR2 SAAADI. This chain's CDR3 is CASSKLTGELFF. As DNA, the CDR3 is TGCGCCAGCAGTAAACTCACCGGGGAGCTGTTTTTT.

V is TRBV27 and J is TRBJ2-1; TRBD2 might be the D (7 bases). V was trimmed by 3 bases and J by 9 bases, leaving 15 bases between them. The germline V gene encodes CDR1 MNHEY and CDR2 SMNVEV (reference sequence). The CDR3 runs 14 residues. The CDR3 spells CASSLAGASSEQFF. CDR3 coding DNA: TGTGCCAGCAGTTTGGCGGGGGCGAGCAGTGAGCAGTTCTTC.

The chain combines TRBV7-2 with TRBJ1-1; 7 bases match TRBD1. Trimming took 0 bases from V and 0 from J; bases not matched to a gene: 10. Germline V gives CDR1 SGHTA, CDR2 FQGNSA. This CDR3 comprises 18 residues. CDR3 DNA: TGTGCCAGCAGCTTAGCTCGGGGACAGACCTTCATGAACACTGAAGCTTTCTTT. It yields the protein CASSLARGQTFMNTEAFF.